The 32 T cell receptor beta chains given below trace back to one sample, sequenced in a study of CD8+CD57+ T cells in acquired aplastic anemia. Only patients with CD8+CD57+ cell expansion on flow cytometry were chosen for sequencing. The use of genomic DNA as template underpinned the TCR beta VDJ and CDR3 profiling. One entry per CDR3 protein, called by TCRdb with MiXCR from the reads. The table lists 400,000 to 600,000 distinct CDR3 sequences, around 30% of them singletons, with 0.8% to 0.85% in the top ten. The sequencing input was sorted CD4+, CD8+, or CD8+CD57+ T cells (not recorded which) from PBMCs. The receptors originated from a human donor with aplastic anemia.

The DNA for the CDR3 is TGTGCCAGCAGCTCAACCGGGGACAGAAACACCATATATTTT. Amino acid sequence: CASSSTGDRNTIYF. The V gene is TRBV9, the J gene TRBJ1-3; a weak D match, TRBD1 (6 bases). Trimming took off 4 bases at V and 5 bases at J, with 13 bases between the two ends. The CDR3 extends over 14 amino acids. CDR1 is SGDLS, CDR2 YYNGEE, per germline.

This chain uses TRBV24-1 with TRBJ2-5; a weak D match, TRBD2 (6 bases). The CDR3 has 15 amino acids. Germline values: CDR1 KGHDR, CDR2 SFDVKD. V shed 5 bases and J shed 2 bases, with 14 bases lying between them. The DNA of the CDR3 is TGTGCCACCAGTGTTAGGGAGGCAGGGCAAGAGACCCAGTACTTC. Translating it yields CATSVREAGQETQYF.

In regard to this clonotype: The CDR3 carries no conserved terminal phenylalanine or tryptophan, so it likely arises from a read error. The DNA is omitted, as the CDR3 cannot be located on it reliably, and the CDR3 follows TCRdb's listing. The rearrangement joins TRBV19 to TRBJ1-6. The CDR3 is 9 amino acids long, termini counted. Germline V gives CDR1 LNHDA, CDR2 SQIVND (reference sequence). The CDR3 is CASSKEGDY.

This clonotype was seen only a few times. The chain has TRBV7-3 and TRBJ2-3, with 9 bases that match TRBD2. The CDR3 consists of 16 residues. V lost 5 bases and J lost 3; bases outside the gene matches: 9. The germline V gene encodes CDR1 SGHTA and CDR2 FQGTGA. The CDR3 here is CASSVPGAGGTDTQYF. DNA of the CDR3: TGTGCCAGCAGCGTACCGGGGGCGGGGGGGACAGATACGCAGTATTTT.

CDR3 DNA: TGCAGTGCTAGCGGCCTGGAAGACATGAACACTGAAGCTTTCTTT. This sequence encodes CSASGLEDMNTEAFF. This chain connects TRBV20-1 to TRBJ1-1; D gene uncertain. Trimming took 3 bases from V and 0 from J, leaving 14 bases between them. This CDR3 has 15 amino acids. The germline gives CDR1 DFQATT, CDR2 SNEGSKA (reference sequence).

CDR3 loop: CASSISRVVNSPLHF. The CDR3 region has the DNA TGTGCCAGCAGTATTTCAAGGGTCGTTAATTCACCCCTCCACTTT. This chain joins TRBV6-1 and TRBJ1-6, with D uncertain. V was pared by 5 bases and J by 6 bases, with 14 bases between. Germline V lookup: CDR1 MNHNS, CDR2 SASEGT. This CDR3 spans 15 amino acids.

The table lists this clonotype with many counts. The rearrangement uses TRBV29-1 and TRBJ2-3; D unclear. Per the germline V gene, CDR1 is SQVTM and CDR2 is ANQGSEA. Trimming removed 7 bases from V and 5 bases from J, with 13 bases in between. The CDR3 consists of 12 residues. CDR3 DNA: TGCAGCGCCCTTTACAATGGAGATACGCAGTATTTT. The encoded protein is CSALYNGDTQYF.

This clonotype has just a few counts. This sequence joins TRBV27 and TRBJ1-2; 7 bases are a match to TRBD1. The V and J ends lost 5 bases and 7 bases, in that order; junction bases with no gene match: 16. CDR1 MNHEY and CDR2 SMNVEV come from the germline V gene (reference sequence). This CDR3 has 16 residues. The CDR3 reads CASSDYQRQGLGGYTF. The CDR3 DNA reads as TGTGCCAGCAGTGATTACCAAAGACAGGGCCTGGGTGGCTACACCTTC.

V usage is TRBV2 and J usage is TRBJ1-1; unclear D gene. The length of the CDR3 is 12 residues. V was trimmed by 3 bases and J by 11 bases, leaving 13 bases between them. Germline V lookup: CDR1 SNHLY, CDR2 FYNNEI. This chain's CDR3 is CASSENRRLAFF. Written as DNA, the CDR3 is TGTGCCAGCAGTGAGAATCGGAGGCTGGCTTTCTTT.

As for this clonotype: Given a much more abundant clone one base away, this may be a read error. The rearrangement joins TRBV7-2 to TRBJ2-7; D uncertain. The CDR3 spans 13 residues. The germline V gene has CDR1 SGHTA and CDR2 FQGNSA. The V end lost 11 bases, the J end lost 0 bases, and 14 bases lay between the germline ends. The CDR3 nucleotides read TGTGCCGGCGGAGTGACGGGCTCCTACGAGCAGTACTTC. Translated, it gives CAGGVTGSYEQYF.

In this sample, this clonotype turned up many times. This rearrangement joins TRBV25-1 to TRBJ1-6, with a weak D call TRBD1 (5 bases). The CDR3 has 14 amino acids. Germline CDR1 MGHDK, CDR2 SYGVNS. The V end was cut by 3 bases, the J end by 7 bases, with 10 bases between. In nucleotides, the CDR3 is TGTGCCAGCAGTGAGGGGGATCGGAATTCACCCCTCCACTTT. Its translation: CASSEGDRNSPLHF.

Regarding this clonotype: The junction does not match germline at one end; this may be a read error. The chain is built from TRBV10-3 and TRBJ2-2; D is unresolved. Germline V CDR1 and CDR2: ENHRY, SYGVKD. This CDR3 contains 15 residues. Written as DNA, the CDR3 is TGTGCCAGCAGTTACTCCGGAATCTTCTCGGGGGAGCTGTTTTTT. It encodes CASSYSGIFSGELFF.

This chain joins TRBV2 and TRBJ1-1; D uncertain. Per germline, CDR1 SNHLY and CDR2 FYNNEI. V gave up 8 bases and J gave up 3 bases, with 22 bases separating them. This CDR3 has 16 residues. The CDR3 spells CASSPEARPSYTEAFF. In DNA form, the CDR3 reads TGTGCCAGCTCACCTGAGGCAAGGCCCAGTTACACTGAAGCTTTCTTT. Together with reference TRBV2 and TRBJ1-1, the CDR3 gives the full variable domain: EPEVTQTPSHQVTQMGQEVILRCVPISNHLYFYWYRQILGQKVEFLVSFYNNEISEKSEIFDDQFSVERPDGSNFTLKIRSTKLEDSAMYFCASSPEARPSYTEAFFGQGTRLTVV.

There are a few counts of this clonotype. This chain uses TRBV6-5 with TRBJ2-1, with D maybe TRBD2 (6 bases). The CDR3 is made up of 13 amino acids. The V end lost 2 bases, the J end lost 10 bases, and 12 bases lay between the germline ends. Germline V gives CDR1 MNHEY, CDR2 SVGAGI. The CDR3 region is CASSYDTGVEQFF. CDR3 DNA: TGTGCCAGCAGTTACGATACGGGAGTCGAGCAGTTCTTC.

This clonotype was picked up many times. V and J are TRBV20-1 and TRBJ1-2, with 9 bases identical to TRBD1. The CDR3 has 13 amino acids. The V gene's germline CDR1 is DFQATT and CDR2 SNEGSKA (reference sequence). The V segment lost 3 bases and the J segment 7 bases; nucleotides outside the gene matches: 6. This CDR3 is CSARGQGTIGYTF. The CDR3 coding sequence is TGCAGTGCTAGGGGACAGGGAACTATTGGCTACACCTTC.

This clonotype came up a few times. V is TRBV6-1 and J is TRBJ1-1; D gene ambiguous. Trimming removed 3 bases from V and 1 base from J, with 6 bases in between. The germline V gene encodes CDR1 MNHNS and CDR2 SASEGT. The length of the CDR3 is 13 residues. CDR3 nucleotide sequence: TGTGCCAGCAGTGAGGAAGAGAACACTGAAGCTTTCTTT. Residues: CASSEEENTEAFF.

This chain uses TRBV24-1 with TRBJ1-2; D might be TRBD1 (6 bases). V lost 3 bases, J lost 0 bases, and 7 bases lay in between. The CDR3 is made up of 14 amino acids. Germline V gives CDR1 KGHDR, CDR2 SFDVKD. CDR3 DNA sequence: TGTGCCACCAGTGATGGACAGACTAACTATGGCTACACCTTC. This encodes CATSDGQTNYGYTF.

This clonotype was found many times. This rearrangement joins TRBV14 to TRBJ2-7, with D possibly TRBD1 on 6 matching bases. This CDR3 is 14 amino acids long. The V gene's germline CDR1 is SGHDN and CDR2 FVKESK. The germline V and J ends were trimmed by 0 bases and 6 bases, with 12 bases remaining between them. The DNA of the CDR3 is TGTGCCAGCAGCCAAGACCCTACAGGGCGCGAGCAGTACTTC. Translation gives CASSQDPTGREQYF.

This clonotype has a count of ten or more. This chain connects TRBV25-1 to TRBJ2-3; TRBD2 matches at 8 bases. The CDR3 has 16 amino acids. Germline-derived CDR1 and CDR2 are MGHDK and SYGVNS. V shed 3 bases and J 5 bases; nucleotides not matched to a gene: 10. CDR3 coding DNA: TGTGCCAGCAGTGACTCGGCGGGGGGCTCAAAAGATACGCAGTATTTT. Translated: CASSDSAGGSKDTQYF.

This clonotype came up many times. The V and J genes are TRBV7-9 and TRBJ1-1, with 8 bases lining up with TRBD1. V shed 5 bases, J shed 8 bases, and the junction held 7 bases outside the gene matches. CDR1 is SEHNR and CDR2 is FQNEAQ in the germline V gene (reference sequence). The CDR3 extends over 13 amino acids. Here the CDR3 reads CASSPPGQAEAFF. The CDR3 DNA is TGTGCCAGCAGCCCCCCGGGACAGGCGGAAGCTTTCTTT.

This sequence joins TRBV10-3 and TRBJ1-3, with a tentative D call TRBD1 (6 bases). With 10 bases removed from V and 0 bases from J, the gap between germline ends came to 10 bases. The CDR3 has 13 residues. CDR1 ENHRY and CDR2 SYGVKD come from the germline V gene. CDR3 sequence: CATADSSGNTIYF. The CDR3 region has the DNA TGTGCCACTGCGGACAGCTCTGGAAACACCATATATTTT.

The rearrangement links TRBV10-3 to TRBJ2-3; D unclear. Looked up from germline, CDR1 is ENHRY and CDR2 is SYGVKD. The germline V and J ends were trimmed by 4 bases and 0 bases, with 17 bases remaining between them. This CDR3 region has 17 residues. CDR3 loop: CAISAPQTQPSTDTQYF. The DNA of the CDR3 is TGTGCCATCAGTGCTCCACAGACCCAACCTAGCACAGATACGCAGTATTTT.

The chain combines TRBV20-1 with TRBJ2-7; 9 positions match TRBD2. With 0 bases clipped from V and 2 bases from J, the junction kept 8 bases outside the gene matches. The germline V gene encodes CDR1 DFQATT and CDR2 SNEGSKA (reference sequence). CDR3 length: 16 residues. This chain's CDR3 is CSARDLRVAGAYEQYF. The DNA for the CDR3 is TGCAGTGCTAGAGATCTTAGGGTAGCGGGAGCCTACGAGCAGTACTTC.

By share, this clonotype counts as medium-sized (0.01 to 0.1%). The chain is built from TRBV25-1 and TRBJ1-6; 9 bases are shared with TRBD1. The CDR3 is made up of 14 amino acids. The ends lost 6 bases at V and 8 bases at J; junction bases unmatched: 5. Per germline, CDR1 MGHDK and CDR2 SYGVNS. CDR3 region: CASSLTGGDSPLHF. DNA for the CDR3: TGTGCCAGCAGCCTCACAGGGGGCGATTCACCCCTCCACTTT.

There are many counts of this clonotype. The CDR3 spells CASSRGPWGDGNQPQHF. Here the CDR3 DNA reads TGTGCCAGTAGTAGGGGCCCCTGGGGGGATGGCAATCAGCCCCAGCATTTT. The chain carries TRBV19 and TRBJ1-5; D may be TRBD1 (5 bases). The CDR3 totals 17 residues. The V end lost 4 bases, the J end lost 2 bases, and 18 bases lay between the germline ends. Germline assignment: CDR1 LNHDA and CDR2 SQIVND (reference sequence).

This clonotype was counted many times. The J gene is TRBJ2-7, the V gene TRBV5-1; 9 bases map to TRBD2. The CDR3 contains 14 residues. V was pared by 5 bases and J by 0 bases, with 3 bases of the junction left unmatched. The germline V gene encodes CDR1 SGHRS and CDR2 YFSETQ. CDR3 protein: CASRVAGDSYEQYF. The CDR3 DNA reads as TGCGCCAGCAGAGTAGCGGGGGACTCCTACGAGCAGTACTTC. The entire variable domain, with the rest obtained from reference TRBV5-1 and TRBJ2-7, is as follows: KAGVTQTPRYLIKTRGQQVTLSCSPISGHRSVSWYQQTPGQGLQFLFEYFSETQRNKGNFPGRFSGRQFSNSRSEMNVSTLELGDSALYLCASRVAGDSYEQYFGPGTRLTVT.

This chain links TRBV6-1 with TRBJ1-2; 8 bases align to TRBD1. The CDR3 spans 14 residues. Germline lookup yields CDR1 MNHNS and CDR2 SASEGT. V dropped 5 bases and J dropped 7; count of bases not matched to a gene: 9. The CDR3 sequence is CASSKPTGVTGYTF. Here the CDR3 DNA reads TGTGCCAGCAGTAAGCCGACAGGGGTTACTGGCTACACCTTC.

The table lists this clonotype with many counts. The chain recombines TRBV7-9 with TRBJ1-1, with D maybe TRBD1 (6 bases). V was cut by 4 bases and J by 7 bases, with 13 bases left in between. Germline V gene lookup returns CDR1 SEHNR and CDR2 FQNEAQ (reference sequence). CDR3 length: 13 amino acids. The CDR3 here is CASSSQQGSEAFF. In DNA, the CDR3 is TGTGCCAGCAGCTCGCAACAGGGAAGTGAAGCTTTCTTT.

This clonotype was seen ten or more times. V and J are TRBV7-8 and TRBJ1-6; the D gene is possibly TRBD1 (5 bases). Germline CDR1 is SGHVS and CDR2 is FQNEAQ. The CDR3 has 14 residues. The V end lost 5 bases, the J end lost 5 bases, and 10 bases lay between the germline ends. As DNA, the CDR3 is TGTGCCAGCAGCCCGGGACCGAATAATTCACCCCTCCACTTT. The encoded protein is CASSPGPNNSPLHF.

This clonotype has a count of ten or more. The chain employs TRBV2 and TRBJ2-1, with D perhaps TRBD2 (6 bases). Germline CDR1 and CDR2: SNHLY and FYNNEI. V shed 3 bases and J shed 8 bases, with 11 bases lying between them. The CDR3 contains 13 residues. CDR3 in amino acids: CASSDGGIHEQFF. The CDR3, as DNA: TGTGCCAGCAGTGATGGGGGGATCCATGAGCAGTTCTTC.

This clonotype has just a few counts. CDR3 sequence reads: CASSPGQGPGNTIYF. The CDR3, as DNA: TGTGCCAGCAGCCCCGGACAAGGGCCCGGAAACACCATATATTTT. V is TRBV11-3 and J is TRBJ1-3, with D perhaps TRBD1 (5 bases). The ends were cut back, 5 bases at V and 4 bases at J, with 15 bases in the middle. The CDR3 is 15 amino acids. Germline V gives CDR1 SGHNT, CDR2 YENEEA. Filled out from reference TRBV11-3 and TRBJ1-3, the complete variable domain reads EAGVVQSPRYKIIEKKQPVAFWCNPISGHNTLYWYLQNLGQGPELLIRYENEEAVDDSQLPKDRFSAERLKGVDSTLKIQPAELGDSAVYLCASSPGQGPGNTIYFGEGSWLTVV.

At least ten counts were recorded for this clonotype. This rearrangement joins TRBV2 to TRBJ1-2, with D perhaps matching TRBD1 (5 bases). Germline CDR1 and CDR2: SNHLY and FYNNEI. The CDR3 totals 12 residues. The germline V and J ends were trimmed by 7 bases and 2 bases, with 8 bases remaining between them. CDR3 coding DNA: TGTGCCAGCAAGCCAGGGAACTATGGCTACACCTTC. Protein: CASKPGNYGYTF.